This T cell receptor (beta chain) was documented in a study of vaccination effects on CD4 cells after COVID-19. Study-wide context: Two doses of BNT162b2 or mRNA-1273 vaccine were administered to participants. From two convalescent patients, samples were taken 16 days and one week before vaccination.

Per the germline V gene, CDR1 is SGHTA and CDR2 is FQGTGA. This CDR3 has 14 amino acids. The V end lost 1 base, the J end lost 1 base, and 4 bases lay between the germline ends. This clone was counted a few times. The antigen remains unidentified. Measured with immunoSEQ multiplex PCR; TCRdb has only the in-frame clones, and not every one. The sample carries 70,000 or so clones, around 72% recorded once. ViraFEST assay sequencing came after antigen-specific CD4+ T cells were expanded with viral peptide pools. Culturing for about ten days preceded CD4+ T cell isolation. Confirmation by PCR established that the person had SARS-CoV-2 infection between March and December 2020. Peptides at around 9.9 ug/ml and IL-2 at about 10 IU/ml were added to 2 million or so PBMC per well. Days 3 and 7 were when half the medium was replaced with IL-2 medium.

The rearrangement joins TRBV7-3 to TRBJ2-2; D is undetermined. The receptor was isolated from a human donor who had a prior SARS-CoV-2 infection. This specimen consisted of CD4+ T cells from PBMCs cultured with HIV peptides, obtained before COVID-19 vaccination. Subset described: HIV-1 Nef peptide pool negative control/reference culture. The DNA of the CDR3 is TGTGCCAGCAGCTTAAAGGAGAACACCGGGGAGCTGTTTTTT. Its protein is CASSLKENTGELFF. The complete variable domain, with remaining parts taken from reference TRBV7-3 and TRBJ2-2, reads GAGVSQTPSNKVTEKGKYVELRCDPISGHTALYWYRQSLGQGPEFLIYFQGTGAADDSGLPNDRFFAVRPEGSVSTLKIQRTERGDSAVYLCASSLKENTGELFFGEGSRLTVL.